This entry lists 25 T cell receptor beta chains sequenced from one sample in a study of tumor-infiltrating lymphocytes in primary liver carcinoma. Researchers drew blood RNA from unsorted whole blood and extracted germline DNA as well. Priming with a constant-region primer yielded TCR beta cDNA from around 0.45 ug total RNA. The TCR beta library was amplified through three nested multiplex PCR rounds in a modified ARM-PCR procedure. A C-beta reverse primer was combined with TRBV1-TRBV30 forward primers in the first two PCR rounds, and each round had 10 cycles. TCRdb used MiXCR to reprocess the multiplex PCR reads, holding one entry per CDR3 protein. The sample consists of about 180,000 distinct CDR3 sequences, 50% to 75% of them appearing once. Sequences were obtained from peripheral blood. The receptors here all came from a man between 40 and 49 years old with primary liver carcinoma and hepatitis B virus infection.

This clonotype was counted a single time. Possible read error: a much larger clone is one base away. This chain joins TRBV6-6 and TRBJ1-3; unclear D gene. The CDR3 extends over 13 amino acids. Germline CDR1 is MNHNY and CDR2 is SVGAGI (reference sequence). As DNA, the CDR3 is TGTACCAGCAGTTACTCGAGAGGAAACACCATATATTTT. It codes for CTSSYSRGNTIYF.

A note on this clonotype: An end of the junction does not agree with germline; a read error may underlie this. The DNA of the CDR3 is TGTGCCAGCAGCTTGATGCAGGATAGCACATATACGCAGTATTTT. This encodes CASSLMQDSTYTQYF. The chain links TRBV5-4 to TRBJ2-3; no clear D gene. From germline, CDR1 is SGHNT and CDR2 YYREEE (reference sequence). The CDR3 totals 15 residues.

This chain joins TRBV2 and TRBJ2-5; D is possibly TRBD2 (5 bases). The germline V gene encodes CDR1 SNHLY and CDR2 FYNNEI. The CDR3 contains 13 residues. V lost 6 bases and J 2 bases, leaving 10 bases between the germline ends. CDR3 region: CASSADYQETQYF. CDR3 DNA sequence: TGTGCCAGCAGCGCAGACTATCAAGAGACCCAGTACTTC.

The V gene is TRBV10-3, the J gene TRBJ2-7; 9 bases are a match to TRBD2. With 7 bases clipped from V and 12 bases from J, the junction kept 13 bases outside the gene matches. Germline lookup yields CDR1 ENHRY and CDR2 SYGVKD. There are 13 residues in the CDR3. The CDR3 DNA reads as TGTGCCATCAAGGAGGGAAGGTCAGCGGGAGGGTACTTC. Its protein is CAIKEGRSAGGYF.

Regarding this clonotype: Mismatch with germline at one junction end may stem from a read error. V usage is TRBV6-2 or TRBV6-3 and J usage is TRBJ1-5; a possible D gene is TRBD1 (5 bases). Germline CDR1 MNHEY, CDR2 SVGEGT. This CDR3 is 13 amino acids long. The CDR3 coding sequence is TGTACCAGCAGTTGGGGGTCGAGGCAGCGCCAGCATTTT. Residues: CTSSWGSRQRQHF.

The chain combines TRBV6-5 with TRBJ1-6; no clear D gene. The CDR3 spans 16 residues. V dropped 4 bases and J dropped 6 bases, with 16 bases sitting between them. The V gene's germline CDR1 is MNHEY and CDR2 SVGAGI. CDR3 DNA: TGTGCCAGCAGTTTCATTCCCGGAAGTTCTAATTCACCCCTCCACTTT. Encoded protein: CASSFIPGSSNSPLHF.

J is TRBJ2-5 and V is TRBV29-1; 7 nucleotides agree with TRBD2. CDR3 length: 16 residues. The germline V gene has CDR1 SQVTM and CDR2 ANQGSEA. Trimming at V came to 2 bases and at J to 9 bases, leaving 18 bases not matched to a gene. DNA for the CDR3: TGCAGCGTTGAACAGGAGGACACATTAGGTCGGGAGGCCCAGTACTTC. It yields the protein CSVEQEDTLGREAQYF.

This clonotype was picked up many times. The chain joins TRBV11-2 to TRBJ2-7; D gene uncertain. The CDR3 has 14 amino acids. Looked up from germline, CDR1 is SGHAT and CDR2 is FQNNGV. V lost 1 base and J lost 2, with 9 bases in between. CDR3 loop: CASSLGHNAYEQYF. CDR3 bases: TGTGCCAGCAGCTTAGGTCACAACGCCTACGAGCAGTACTTC. Filled out from reference TRBV11-2 and TRBJ2-7, the complete variable domain reads EAGVAQSPRYKIIEKRQSVAFWCNPISGHATLYWYQQILGQGPKLLIQFQNNGVVDDSQLPKDRFSAERLKGVDSTLKIQPAKLEDSAVYLCASSLGHNAYEQYFGPGTRLTVT.

The V and J genes are TRBV4-2 and TRBJ2-1; 9 bases are shared with TRBD2. The CDR3 has 16 residues. Germline V gives CDR1 LGHNA, CDR2 YNFKEQ. Trimming cost V 7 bases and J 5 bases; bases outside gene matches: 12. The CDR3 region is CASTRGGGLAHNEQFF. CDR3 in DNA: TGTGCCAGCACTAGAGGAGGGGGACTAGCCCACAATGAGCAGTTCTTC.

As concerns this clonotype: It is likely a read error, because the conserved phenylalanine at the end of the CDR3 is missing. The CDR3 DNA reads TGCAGCGTCAGACAGGGGAGCGGTGAGCAGTTCCTC. The encoded protein is CSVRQGSGEQFL. This chain joins TRBV29-1 and TRBJ2-1, with TRBD1 matching over 8 bases. CDR1 SQVTM and CDR2 ANQGSEA come from the germline V gene. V shed 6 bases and J 9 bases; nucleotides not matched to a gene: 7. This CDR3 spans 12 amino acids.

This clonotype was detected only a few times. The chain uses TRBV6-6 and TRBJ2-7; a possible D gene is TRBD1 (5 bases). Deletions cut 9 bases from V and 3 bases from J, with 9 bases between. The CDR3 covers 11 residues. From germline, CDR1 is MNHNY and CDR2 SVGAGI (reference sequence). The CDR3 region is CASARVYEQYF. CDR3 sequence (DNA): TGTGCCAGTGCCAGGGTCTACGAGCAGTACTTC.

This clonotype occurred many times. The chain employs TRBV11-2 and TRBJ2-7; D call uncertain. Trimming took 1 base from V and 1 from J, leaving 8 bases between them. The CDR3 is made up of 14 amino acids. Germline V gene lookup returns CDR1 SGHAT and CDR2 FQNNGV. The CDR3 DNA is TGTGCCAGCAGCTTAGGGGTACTATCCTACGAGCAGTACTTC. This codes for CASSLGVLSYEQYF.

The chain couples TRBV11-1 to TRBJ2-7, with D perhaps TRBD1 (6 bases). Germline V gene data show CDR1 as SGHAT and CDR2 as FQDESV (reference sequence). CDR3 length: 15 amino acids. Trimming pared 1 base from V and 12 bases from J, leaving 22 bases between. CDR3 loop: CASSLGTALVYGPYF. Here the CDR3 DNA reads TGTGCCAGCAGCTTAGGGACAGCTTTGGTCTACGGGCCGTACTTC.

Note on this clonotype: Given a much more abundant clone one base away, this may be a read error. The chain recombines TRBV29-1 with TRBJ2-2, with D perhaps matching TRBD1 or TRBD2 (5 bases each). From germline, CDR1 is SQVTM and CDR2 ANQGSEA. Trimming took 5 bases from V and 9 from J, leaving 13 bases between them. The CDR3 runs 12 residues. The CDR3 here is CSVYSGTRELFF. The CDR3 DNA sequence: TGCAGCGTTTATTCTGGGACCAGGGAGCTGTTTTTT.

This chain connects TRBV11-3 to TRBJ2-7; D perhaps matches TRBD2 (5 bases). Germline lookup yields CDR1 SGHNT and CDR2 YENEEA. The CDR3 is 14 amino acids. With 5 bases removed from V and 6 bases from J, the gap between germline ends came to 17 bases. The CDR3, as DNA: TGTGCCAGCAGCCTCTCCTTGGACTCCCGCGAGCAGTACTTC. This encodes CASSLSLDSREQYF.

This chain joins TRBV12-3 or TRBV12-4 and TRBJ2-1; TRBD2 matches at 9 bases. This CDR3 comprises 15 residues. Trimming removed 3 bases from V and 9 bases from J; junction bases left unmatched: 9. Written as DNA, the CDR3 is TGTGCCAGCAGTTTTAGCGGGAGCTCGAGGATTGAGCAGTTCTTC. The encoded protein is CASSFSGSSRIEQFF.

With respect to this clonotype: This likely comes from a read error, as the CDR3 has no conserved phenylalanine or tryptophan at its end. The DNA is omitted, as the CDR3 cannot be located on it reliably, and the CDR3 follows TCRdb's listing. This chain joins TRBV11-2 and TRBJ2-1. The CDR3 has 13 residues if both end residues are counted. The V gene's germline CDR1 is SGHAT and CDR2 FQNNGV. Here the CDR3 reads CASSLGYSDEEFY.

The chain couples TRBV6-5 to TRBJ1-1; maybe TRBD1 (6 bases). The CDR3 runs to 14 residues. Trimming cost V 6 bases and J 5 bases, with 16 bases left between them. Germline values: CDR1 MNHEY, CDR2 SVGAGI. The CDR3 DNA reads as TGTGCCAGCAGCTATGCCAGGGGATTAACTGAAGCTTTCTTT. This codes for CASSYARGLTEAFF.

For this clonotype: Germline and junction disagree at one end, which may indicate a read error. This chain connects TRBV11-2 to TRBJ2-1, with D uncertain. CDR1 is SGHAT, CDR2 FQNNGV, per germline. The CDR3 length is 14 residues. Here the CDR3 reads CANSFSESYNEQFF. CDR3 in DNA: TGTGCCAACAGCTTCAGCGAGAGCTACAATGAGCAGTTCTTC.

The V gene is TRBV6-2 or TRBV6-3, the J gene TRBJ1-5; no firm D call. CDR1 and CDR2 (germline): MNHEY, SVGEGT. Trimming took off 0 bases at V and 4 bases at J, with 7 bases between the two ends. This CDR3 spans 14 amino acids. CDR3 loop: CASSYSPDNQPQHF. In DNA, the CDR3 is TGTGCCAGCAGTTACTCCCCAGATAATCAGCCCCAGCATTTT.

About this clonotype: Given a much more abundant clone one base away, this may be a read error. The rearrangement joins TRBV29-1 to TRBJ1-1, with D tentatively TRBD1 (5 bases). Germline CDR1 is SQVTM and CDR2 is ANQGSEA. The CDR3 is 13 residues long. The CDR3 is CGVSSRANTEAFF. The CDR3 DNA follows: TGCGGCGTCTCCTCCAGGGCGAACACTGAAGCTTTCTTT.

Remarks on this clonotype: Since a much larger clone is just one base distant, this may be a read error. This likely comes from a read error, as the CDR3 has no conserved phenylalanine or tryptophan at its end. V gene TRBV29-1 combines with J gene TRBJ2-5, with a possible D match to TRBD2 (5 bases). V was cut by 7 bases and J by 5 bases, with 14 bases left in between. Germline lookup yields CDR1 SQVTM and CDR2 ANQGSEA. This CDR3 region has 12 residues. CDR3 DNA sequence: TGCAGCGCACTAGGAGAGTGGGAGACCCAGTACTTA. Translated, it gives CSALGEWETQYL.

The chain recombines TRBV5-1 with TRBJ2-7; D unresolved. This CDR3 has 14 amino acids. The germline V and J ends were trimmed by 4 bases and 5 bases, with 16 bases remaining between them. CDR1 and CDR2 (germline): SGHRS, YFSETQ. Written as DNA, the CDR3 is TGCGCCAGCAGCCCTACACGAGGCGCGGACGAGCAGTACTTC. Protein product: CASSPTRGADEQYF.

As to this clonotype: The germline gene is not matched at one end of the junction; a read error may be the cause. The genes are TRBV11-2 and TRBJ2-5; weak D call: TRBD2 (7 bases). Germline V gene data show CDR1 as SGHAT and CDR2 as FQNNGV. The CDR3 totals 15 residues. In DNA form, the CDR3 reads TGTGCCAGCAGCTTCGACGGGGGGCGAGGAGAGACACAGTACTTC. As protein: CASSFDGGRGETQYF.

The sample holds a few counts of this clonotype. The DNA for the CDR3 is TGTGCCAGCAGCCATGGTCGGGGGTCCGGAAACACCATATATTTT. The encoded protein is CASSHGRGSGNTIYF. V usage is TRBV6-5 and J usage is TRBJ1-3; D is possibly TRBD1 (5 bases). V was clipped by 6 bases and J by 4 bases, with 16 bases between them. The CDR3 extends over 15 amino acids. Germline CDR1 MNHEY, CDR2 SVGAGI.